Below, 20 T cell receptor beta chains from the same sample are listed, as sequenced in a study of PD-L1 blockade in urothelial cancer. The table came from immunoSEQ multiplex PCR; TCRdb's copy has only in-frame clones and leaves some out. The data show about 84,000 clones, roughly 82% seen once. The starting material was PBMCs, obtained around atezolizumab (anti-PD-L1) treatment. The receptors here all came from a man between 65 and 85 years old with urothelial cancer.

A word on this clone: One junction end disagrees with the germline gene, perhaps due to a read error. The V call is TRBV9, the J call TRBJ2-5; 13 bases are a match to TRBD2. CDR3 length: 14 residues. The germline V gene encodes CDR1 SGDLS and CDR2 YYNGEE. Written as DNA, the CDR3 is TGCCAAGGGAGGGGACTAGCGGGAAAAGAGACCCAGTACTTC. The encoded protein is CQGRGLAGKETQYF.

This clone was found a few times. The V and J genes are TRBV6-6 and TRBJ2-2; D ambiguous. CDR3 length: 12 amino acids. The germline V gene has CDR1 MNHNY and CDR2 SVGAGI (reference sequence). Trimming removed 4 bases at V and 5 bases at J, with 5 bases between. The CDR3 nucleotides are TGTGCCAGCAGTTGGGCAACCGGGGAGCTGTTTTTT. Its protein product is CASSWATGELFF.

The chain links TRBV5-4 to TRBJ2-1, with TRBD1 as a possible D gene (6 bases). From germline, CDR1 is SGHNT and CDR2 YYREEE (reference sequence). The V and J ends lost 0 bases and 9 bases respectively, with 7 bases between them. The CDR3 contains 12 residues. This chain's CDR3 is CASSLVGGEQFF. CDR3 nucleotides: TGTGCCAGCAGCTTGGTAGGGGGTGAGCAGTTCTTC.

The chain joins TRBV13 to TRBJ2-7; D is possibly TRBD1 (5 bases). Trimming took 5 bases from V and 0 from J, leaving 11 bases between them. Germline V CDR1 and CDR2: PRHDT, FYEKMQ (reference sequence). The CDR3 sequence is 14 residues long. The DNA for the CDR3 is TGTGCCAGCAGCCCCCGGACACCCTCCTACGAGCAGTACTTC. Amino acid sequence: CASSPRTPSYEQYF.

This chain joins TRBV6-1 and TRBJ2-7; unclear D gene. The germline gives CDR1 MNHNS, CDR2 SASEGT. Trimming took 3 bases from V and 2 from J, leaving 8 bases between them. The CDR3 has 13 residues. In nucleotides, the CDR3 is TGTGCCAGCAGTGATGGCGGCACCTACGAGCAGTACTTC. It encodes CASSDGGTYEQYF.

This clone was counted a single time. V usage is TRBV4-2 and J usage is TRBJ2-3; TRBD2 agrees at 12 bases. The CDR3 is 16 amino acids. The germline CDR1 and CDR2 sequences are LGHNA and YNFKEQ. The V gene end was trimmed by 4 bases and the J gene end by 2 bases; junction bases not matched to a gene: 4. Written as DNA, the CDR3 is TGTGCCAGCAGCCTGACTAGCGGGGGTTTCACAGATACGCAGTATTTT. Protein: CASSLTSGGFTDTQYF.

V is TRBV7-2 and J is TRBJ1-2; a possible D gene is TRBD1 (5 bases). CDR1 and CDR2 from the germline V gene are SGHTA and FQGNSA. Trimming shortened V by 1 base and J by 6 bases, and 12 bases separated the two germline ends. CDR3 size: 14 residues. CDR3 sequence reads: CASSLGVQGHGYTF. CDR3 coding DNA: TGTGCCAGCAGCTTAGGGGTGCAGGGTCATGGCTACACCTTC.

This chain links TRBV7-3 with TRBJ1-1; no reliable D call. CDR1 is SGHTA, CDR2 FQGTGA, per germline. The CDR3 length is 16 residues. V dropped 1 base and J dropped 2 bases, with 14 bases sitting between them. The CDR3 sequence: CASSLNGRPQNTEAFF. The CDR3 coding sequence is TGTGCCAGCAGCTTAAACGGGAGACCCCAAAACACTGAAGCTTTCTTT.

The gene calls are TRBV5-1 and TRBJ1-1; 8 nucleotides agree with TRBD1. The CDR3 extends over 15 amino acids. Germline assignment: CDR1 SGHRS and CDR2 YFSETQ. Unmatched junction bases numbered 5, after V lost 3 bases and J lost 1 base. CDR3 protein: CASSWGTGENTEAFF. The CDR3 DNA reads TGCGCCAGCAGCTGGGGGACAGGAGAGAACACTGAAGCTTTCTTT.

This chain links TRBV5-1 with TRBJ1-1; D ambiguous. CDR3 length: 14 amino acids. Per the germline V gene, CDR1 is SGHRS and CDR2 is YFSETQ. The V gene lost 4 bases and the J gene lost 5 bases, with 15 bases spanning the gap. The CDR3 region is CASSAPGAGTEAFF. In nucleotides, the CDR3 is TGCGCCAGCAGCGCCCCGGGAGCGGGGACTGAAGCTTTCTTT. The full variable domain, with the rest looked up from reference TRBV5-1 and TRBJ1-1, is KAGVTQTPRYLIKTRGQQVTLSCSPISGHRSVSWYQQTPGQGLQFLFEYFSETQRNKGNFPGRFSGRQFSNSRSEMNVSTLELGDSALYLCASSAPGAGTEAFFGQGTRLTVV.

V usage is TRBV9 and J usage is TRBJ1-6; D might be TRBD1 (5 bases). The CDR3 runs 15 residues. The germline V and J ends were trimmed by 2 bases and 7 bases, with 13 bases remaining between them. The V gene's germline CDR1 is SGDLS and CDR2 YYNGEE. The CDR3 sequence is CASSVSQGSNSPLHF. The CDR3 DNA is TGTGCCAGCAGCGTTAGTCAGGGATCGAATTCACCCCTCCACTTT.

The V gene is TRBV6-6, the J gene TRBJ2-7; 8 bases agree with TRBD2. Germline V lookup: CDR1 MNHNY, CDR2 SVGAGI (reference sequence). The ends lost 2 bases at V and 6 bases at J; junction bases unmatched: 12. The CDR3 consists of 16 residues. CDR3: CASSYPATSGPFEQYF. DNA for the CDR3: TGTGCCAGCAGTTACCCCGCCACTAGCGGTCCTTTCGAGCAGTACTTC.

V is TRBV4-1 and J is TRBJ2-2; 8 positions match TRBD1. V dropped 5 bases and J dropped 7; count of bases not matched to a gene: 9. The CDR3 is made up of 15 amino acids. Per the germline V gene, CDR1 is MGHRA and CDR2 is YSYEKL. As DNA, the CDR3 is TGCGCCAGCAGCGAAGGCAGGGGGCGGGGCGGGGAGCTGTTTTTT. Residues: CASSEGRGRGGELFF.

The chain carries TRBV4-3 and TRBJ2-5; 10 bases are shared with TRBD2. V gave up 0 bases and J gave up 4 bases; unmatched junction bases: 8. CDR1 and CDR2 from the germline V gene are LGHNA and YSLEER. The CDR3 runs 17 residues. CDR3 sequence (DNA): TGCGCCAGCAGCCAAGATCGGTCTAGCGGGAGTTTAGAGACCCAGTACTTC. Translated: CASSQDRSSGSLETQYF.

This clone was counted between two and nine times. CDR3 DNA: TGTGCCAGCAGCTGGACTTCCTACGAGCAGTACTTC. Its protein is CASSWTSYEQYF. The J gene is TRBJ2-7, the V gene TRBV4-2; a possible D gene is TRBD2 (5 bases). Trimming removed 5 bases at V and 1 base at J, with 6 bases between. Per germline, CDR1 LGHNA and CDR2 YNFKEQ. The CDR3 loop spans 12 amino acids.

This clone was seen only a few times. The chain carries TRBV6-6 and TRBJ1-3; 9 positions match TRBD1. Germline CDR1 MNHNY, CDR2 SVGAGI (reference sequence). This CDR3 has 14 amino acids. V lost 9 bases and J lost 3; bases outside the gene matches: 6. CDR3 protein: CASMTGQGGNTIYF. CDR3 nucleotide sequence: TGTGCCAGTATGACGGGACAGGGTGGAAACACCATATATTTT.

V and J are TRBV19 and TRBJ2-2; D is ambiguous. From germline, CDR1 is LNHDA and CDR2 SQIVND (reference sequence). This CDR3 has 12 amino acids. The V end lost 7 bases, the J end lost 6 bases, and 9 bases lay between the germline ends. CDR3 bases: TGTGCCAGTAATTTCGAGGCCGGGGAGCTGTTTTTT. As protein: CASNFEAGELFF.

To note about this clone: The same CDR3 also results from other DNA sequences found in this sample. The V call is TRBV4-1, the J call TRBJ2-7; no clear D. This CDR3 contains 13 residues. Germline V gives CDR1 MGHRA, CDR2 YSYEKL. V was pared by 2 bases and J by 0 bases, with 5 bases between. The CDR3: CASSQTVSYEQYF. CDR3 coding DNA: TGCGCCAGCAGCCAAACAGTCTCCTACGAGCAGTACTTC.

The chain employs TRBV10-2 and TRBJ2-7, with 14 positions matching TRBD2. The ends lost 4 bases at V and 4 bases at J; junction bases unmatched: 3. The CDR3 covers 15 residues. Looked up from germline, CDR1 is WSHSY and CDR2 is SAAADI. CDR3 amino acids: CASSGTSGRLYEQYF. CDR3 nucleotide sequence: TGCGCCAGCAGTGGGACTAGCGGGAGGCTATACGAGCAGTACTTC.

This rearrangement joins TRBV30 to TRBJ1-1, with a tentative D call TRBD1 (5 bases). V was clipped by 4 bases and J by 1 base, with 19 bases between them. The CDR3 has 16 amino acids. Germline V CDR1 and CDR2: GTSNPN, SVGIG (reference sequence). In DNA, the CDR3 is TGTGCCTGGACCCGGGGGAGGCAGGTTGAGAACACTGAAGCTTTCTTT. Translating gives CAWTRGRQVENTEAFF.